Only a few counts were recorded for the clone carrying this T cell receptor (beta chain). Its specificity is unknown. This sample is part of a study of beta chain features in type 1 diabetes. Study-level background: All samples combined gave roughly 110,000,000 sorted cells for examination.

Study-level findings and limits: The similarity of naive, central memory and Treg TCRB repertoires appeared greater among patients than among healthy donors. More deletions and fewer insertions at VDJ junctions were seen in type 1 diabetes patients.

Investigators reverse transcribed all isolated RNA, so they sequenced expressed TCRB transcripts. Only in-frame clones appear in the TCRdb table, and some are missing; sequencing was by immunoSEQ multiplex PCR. The repertoire has roughly 250,000 clones, 9.6% of them found once; the top ten carry about 0.037%. The CDR3 is 15 residues long. Germline V lookup: CDR1 MGHRA, CDR2 YSYEKL. V shed 6 bases and J 8 bases; nucleotides not matched to a gene: 13. One heparinised blood draw averaging approximately 0.11 L was given by each donor. The chain carries TRBV4-1 and TRBJ1-1; the match to TRBD1 covers 9 bases. The sequenced material came from naive CD4+ T cells from blood. The receptor was isolated from a woman under 30 in good health. The CDR3 loop is CASRYLFRDREEAFF. CDR3 coding DNA: TGCGCCAGCAGATACCTTTTCCGGGACAGGGAAGAAGCTTTCTTT.